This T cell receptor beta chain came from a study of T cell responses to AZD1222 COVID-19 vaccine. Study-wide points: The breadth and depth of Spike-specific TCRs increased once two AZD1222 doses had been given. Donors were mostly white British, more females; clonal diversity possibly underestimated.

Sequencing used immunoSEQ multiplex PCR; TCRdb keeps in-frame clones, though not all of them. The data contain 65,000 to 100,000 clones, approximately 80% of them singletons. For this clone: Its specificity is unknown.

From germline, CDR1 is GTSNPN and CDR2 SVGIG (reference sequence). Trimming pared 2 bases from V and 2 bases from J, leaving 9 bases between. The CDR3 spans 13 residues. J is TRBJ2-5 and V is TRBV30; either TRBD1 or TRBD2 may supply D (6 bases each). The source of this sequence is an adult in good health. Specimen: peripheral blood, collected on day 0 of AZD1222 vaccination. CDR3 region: CAWSRGVQETQYF. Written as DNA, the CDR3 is TGTGCCTGGAGTAGGGGGGTTCAAGAGACCCAGTACTTC.